Listed here are 12 T cell receptor beta chains from one sample, sequenced in a study of cytomegalovirus exposure and HLA in healthy donors. Primers included in the PCR were 60 Vbeta and 13 Jbeta primers. Clones were sequenced by immunoSEQ multiplex PCR, and TCRdb holds only the in-frame ones, with some missing. The sample shows around 160,000 clones, 70% to 90% of them seen only once. Sequences were obtained from PBMCs. The source is a man between 18 and 35 years old in good health and CMV-seropositive.

This chain uses TRBV5-4 with TRBJ1-6; the match to TRBD1 covers 8 bases. Trimming took 0 bases from V and 9 from J; bases not matched to a gene: 2. CDR1 and CDR2 (germline): SGHNT, YYREEE (reference sequence). This CDR3 contains 14 residues. DNA of the CDR3: TGTGCCAGCAGCTTGGGGACAGGGTCTTCACCCCTCCACTTT. Encoded protein: CASSLGTGSSPLHF.

The genes are TRBV5-6 and TRBJ2-7, with 11 bases aligning to TRBD1. Trimming cost V 4 bases and J 2 bases; bases outside gene matches: 8. The CDR3 length is 16 residues. CDR1 is SGHDT, CDR2 YYEEEE, per germline. The CDR3 sequence: CASSPYGTGGPYEQYF. DNA for the CDR3: TGTGCCAGCAGCCCATATGGGACAGGGGGGCCCTACGAGCAGTACTTC.

The V call is TRBV10-3, the J call TRBJ2-3, with a tentative D call TRBD1 (6 bases). Germline V gene lookup returns CDR1 ENHRY and CDR2 SYGVKD. Trimming took 3 bases from V and 6 from J, leaving 10 bases between them. The length of the CDR3 is 13 residues. As DNA, the CDR3 is TGTGCCATCAGTGAACAGGGAAGGGATACGCAGTATTTT. Amino acids: CAISEQGRDTQYF.

This clone was detected only once. The chain carries TRBV19 and TRBJ1-6, with no clear D. The CDR3 has 15 residues. CDR1 and CDR2 (germline): LNHDA, SQIVND (reference sequence). Trimming left V 9 bases short and J 6 bases short, with 18 bases between. CDR3 region: CASSGWAAINSPLHF. The CDR3 bases are TGTGCCAGCTCGGGATGGGCAGCGATTAATTCACCCCTCCACTTT.

Details on this clone: A junction end diverges from the germline sequence, so it may reflect a read error. The chain employs TRBV5-1 and TRBJ1-2, with D perhaps matching TRBD1 (6 bases). CDR3 length: 12 amino acids. CDR1 is SGHRS and CDR2 is YFSETQ in the germline V gene. The CDR3 nucleotides read TGCACCAGCAGCTTGGAGGGGGATGGCTACACCTTC. It encodes CTSSLEGDGYTF.

In its sample, this clone was seen once. The chain links TRBV7-8 to TRBJ1-2; 11 bases are shared with TRBD1. The CDR3 is 17 residues long. V was clipped by 5 bases and J by 5 bases; unmatched bases: 13. The germline V gene encodes CDR1 SGHVS and CDR2 FQNEAQ. CDR3 bases: TGTGCCAGCAGCCCTCCCCGAAGGACAGGGGGCCTGTATGGCTACACCTTC. This codes for CASSPPRRTGGLYGYTF.

V gene TRBV7-9 combines with J gene TRBJ1-5; TRBD1 might be the D (6 bases). CDR1 and CDR2 from the germline V gene are SEHNR and FQNEAQ (reference sequence). CDR3 length equals 14 residues. V was shortened by 5 bases and J by 6 bases, with 14 bases between the two germline ends. Here the CDR3 reads CASSPQGILQPQHF. The CDR3 nucleotides are TGTGCCAGCAGCCCCCAGGGGATACTTCAGCCCCAGCATTTT.

The chain recombines TRBV5-1 with TRBJ1-3; D remains ambiguous. V was shortened by 4 bases and J by 0 bases, with 11 bases between the two germline ends. The CDR3 sequence is 15 residues long. Germline CDR1 SGHRS, CDR2 YFSETQ. This CDR3 is CASSPGGLSGNTIYF. The CDR3 DNA is TGCGCCAGCAGCCCGGGAGGCCTCTCTGGAAACACCATATATTTT.

The chain couples TRBV21-1 to TRBJ2-3; no check of the table's D call, TRBD1, against the DNA was made. TRBV21-1 is listed as a pseudogene. The CDR3 totals 15 residues. The CDR3 loop reads CASSKTTGVQDTQYF. In nucleotides, the CDR3 is TGTGCCAGCAGCAAGACCACAGGGGTGCAAGATACGCAGTATTTT.

This chain joins TRBV9 and TRBJ1-1; TRBD1 might be the D (6 bases). Trimming stripped 1 base from V and 6 bases from J, with 10 bases between. From germline, CDR1 is SGDLS and CDR2 YYNGEE. CDR3 length: 13 amino acids. The CDR3 DNA reads TGTGCCAGCAGCGTATCAGGGGCGGCTGAAGCTTTCTTT. This encodes CASSVSGAAEAFF.

The chain uses TRBV18 and TRBJ2-7; 8 bases are shared with TRBD1. The CDR3 runs to 16 residues. The germline gives CDR1 KGHSH, CDR2 LQKENI. V dropped 1 base and J dropped 0; count of bases not matched to a gene: 5. This chain's CDR3 is CASSPRWTGSSYEQYF. DNA of the CDR3: TGTGCCAGCTCACCACGGTGGACAGGGAGCTCCTACGAGCAGTACTTC. Full variable domain (remainder filled in from reference TRBV18 and TRBJ2-7): NAGVMQNPRHLVRRRGQEARLRCSPMKGHSHVYWYRQLPEEGLKFMVYLQKENIIDESGMPKERFSAEFPKEGPSILRIQQVVRGDSAAYFCASSPRWTGSSYEQYFGPGTRLTVT.

V and J are TRBV9 and TRBJ2-1; D possibly corresponds to TRBD1 (5 bases). Germline V lookup: CDR1 SGDLS, CDR2 YYNGEE. The CDR3 covers 11 residues. Trimming left V 3 bases short and J 9 bases short, with 7 bases between. CDR3: CASSAGPEQFF. The CDR3, as DNA: TGTGCCAGCAGCGCAGGGCCTGAGCAGTTCTTC.